Detailed here is one T cell receptor (beta chain). Its antigen is currently unknown. This sample was included in a study of CD8+ T cells in alopecia areata. Study background: Oral tofacitinib (5 to 10 mg twice daily) was administered to treated patients.

Notes on the study in general: Higher clonality and more expanded CD8+ clones appeared in lesional than normal scalp. In scalp samples, resident alphabeta T cells of normal skin are also sequenced.

As to treatment: oral pan-JAK inhibitor, 5-10 mg twice daily. As the sequencing template, cDNA was produced by extracting RNA and reverse transcribing it. The method was immunoSEQ multiplex PCR; TCRdb's version includes in-frame clones alone and lacks a portion of them. Among about 210,000 clones, more than 45% were seen once, and the ten largest hold around 1.5%. This clonotype was obtained from a human donor with alopecia areata. Sequenced here: CD4+ T cells sorted from blood, sampled at week 4, from a patient treated with tofacitinib.

CDR3 DNA sequence: TGTGCCAGCAGTGAATACTATGGCTACACCTTC. As protein: CASSEYYGYTF. This chain uses TRBV25-1 with TRBJ1-2; D is uncertain. The CDR3 loop spans 11 amino acids. Germline CDR1 MGHDK, CDR2 SYGVNS. Trimming took 0 bases from V and 4 from J, leaving 0 bases between them.